This TCR beta chain was identified in a study of Tregs in tolerant kidney transplant recipients. Study-wide results and limits: The small number of patients limits these findings pending further validation. Biological reproducibility was not directly addressed, but technical replication error appeared minimal. Tolerant patients' donor-specific Tregs expanded beyond overall Tregs, suggesting antigen-driven growth.

Sequencing used immunoSEQ multiplex PCR; TCRdb keeps in-frame clones, though not all of them. Its clone listing holds 10,000 or so clones. The V gene end was trimmed by 4 bases and the J gene end by 2 bases; junction bases not matched to a gene: 5. This CDR3 comprises 16 residues. Germline values: CDR1 SGHRS, CDR2 YFSETQ. On this clone: Its target is unknown. The read falls 3 residues short of the CDR3 end, and the missing part is taken from the germline J gene.

The nonmyeloablative bone marrow transplants came from related graft donors, with transient mixed chimerism. Unstimulated Tregs (CD4+CD25+CD127-) and CD4+CD25- non-Tregs were sorted from PBMCs. This receptor was taken from a human patient who received a combined kidney and bone marrow transplant. The T cells may partly be graft donor cells. V is TRBV5-1 and J is TRBJ2-5, with TRBD2 matching 13 bases. Sequences were derived from CD8+ T cells from blood (PBMCs), sampled 24 months after the transplant. CDR3 bases read: TGCGCCAGCAGCCTGGGACTAGCGGGAATTCAAGAGACC. Its translation: CASSLGLAGIQET. The whole CDR3 sequence is CASSLGLAGIQETQYF.